These T cell receptor beta chains were read from a single sample in a study of blood T cell repertoires in COVID-19. Libraries were prepared by immunoSEQ multiplex PCR; TCRdb keeps only in-frame clonotypes and omits some of them. The sample includes about 250,000 clones, approximately 80% of them seen just once. Sequencing used peripheral blood. These receptors came from a man aged 40-55 years with acute or convalescent COVID-19. The CDR3 runs from the conserved cysteine through the conserved F or W. The order of the fields is J gene, D gene, V gene, CDR3 DNA, CDR3 protein. A D gene is named only where the DNA matches it firmly.

TRBJ2-3 | TRBD1 | TRBV11-2 | TGTGCCAGCAGCTTGACCGGGACAGGGAGTTCCACAGATACGCAGTATTTT | CASSLTGTGSSTDTQYF
TRBJ2-6 | . | TRBV21-1 | TGTGCCAGCATCCGGGCGGGAGGGTCCCCATCTGGGGCCAACGTCCTGACTTTC | CASIRAGGSPSGANVLTF
TRBJ1-3 | . | TRBV2 | TGTGCCAGCACTACAGGTTTTTCTGGAAACACCATATATTTT | CASTTGFSGNTIYF
TRBJ1-2 | TRBD1 | TRBV19 | TGTGCCAGTAGTACAGGGACAGGGCGAAACTATGGCTACACCTTC | CASSTGTGRNYGYTF
TRBJ1-3 | . | TRBV18 | TGTGCCAGCTCACCGCTGGGCCCTGGCTCTGGAAACACCATATATTTT | CASSPLGPGSGNTIYF
TRBJ1-5 | . | TRBV30 | TGTGCCTGGCCCCCGTCGTGGCAGGATCAGCCCCAGCATTTT | CAWPPSWQDQPQHF
TRBJ2-7 | TRBD1 | TRBV5-1 | TGCGCCAGCAGCCAGAACACAGGGGGCGCCTACGAGCAGTACTTC | CASSQNTGGAYEQYF
TRBJ2-7 | . | TRBV18 | TGTGCCAGCTCACTCCGACAGATCTCCTACGAGCAGTACTTC | CASSLRQISYEQYF
TRBJ1-4 | TRBD1 | TRBV7-8 | TGTGCCAGCAGCTCCGCCGGGACAGGGGGCGAAAAACTGTTTTTT | CASSSAGTGGEKLFF
TRBJ1-4 | TRBD1 | TRBV3-1/TRBV3-2 | TGTGCCAGCAGCCAAAACAGACAGGGATTTCGCGAAAAACTGTTTTTT | CASSQNRQGFREKLFF
TRBJ1-1 | TRBD1 | TRBV3-1/TRBV3-2 | TGTGCCAGCAGCCTAACCCCGGGACAGGCCCTTGAAGCTTTCTTT | CASSLTPGQALEAFF
TRBJ1-2 | . | TRBV3-1/TRBV3-2 | TGTGCCAGCAGCCAAGGTTCGGGGGATGTCAACTATGGCTACACCTTC | CASSQGSGDVNYGYTF
TRBJ2-7 | . | TRBV2 | TGTGCCAGCAGAGCATCCGGACTAGGACAGGGCGAGCAGTACTTC | CASRASGLGQGEQYF
TRBJ2-1 | . | TRBV5-1 | TGCGCCAGCAGCTTGGCCGGCGCTAGTTTCCTCTTC | CASSLAGASFLF
TRBJ2-7 | . | TRBV18 | TGTGCCAGCTCACCAGAACAGCTCTACGAGCAGTACTTC | CASSPEQLYEQYF